This T cell receptor beta chain was identified during a study of T-cell reconstitution after alpha-beta-depleted transplantation in children. The study's findings and limits: The study reportedly traced alpha-beta T cells about two months after transplant to several hundred expanded graft clones. High day-60 TCRbeta diversity in some patients came from surviving recipient T cells and thymic progenitors.

Note on this clonotype: Antigen unknown.

For TCRbeta, the library was prepared with unique molecular identifiers. TCRdb ran MiXCR on the PCR reads and lists one entry per CDR3 protein. The sample gives about 980,000 distinct CDR3 sequences, around 30% of which show up once; under 30% is in the top ten. CDR3 size: 12 residues. The germline V and J ends were trimmed by 0 bases and 4 bases, with 3 bases remaining between them. Germline V gene data show CDR1 as KGHSH and CDR2 as LQKENI. The TCR was taken from a boy under two years old who had a stem cell transplant for SCID, so the T cells may come from the graft donor. The starting material was PBMCs, mostly from graft donor cells, obtained 360 days after TCRalphabeta/CD19-depleted stem cell transplant. The chain uses TRBV18 and TRBJ2-5; no definite D call. The CDR3 region has the DNA TGTGCCAGCTCACCACCGGTAGAGACCCAGTACTTC. The encoded protein is CASSPPVETQYF.